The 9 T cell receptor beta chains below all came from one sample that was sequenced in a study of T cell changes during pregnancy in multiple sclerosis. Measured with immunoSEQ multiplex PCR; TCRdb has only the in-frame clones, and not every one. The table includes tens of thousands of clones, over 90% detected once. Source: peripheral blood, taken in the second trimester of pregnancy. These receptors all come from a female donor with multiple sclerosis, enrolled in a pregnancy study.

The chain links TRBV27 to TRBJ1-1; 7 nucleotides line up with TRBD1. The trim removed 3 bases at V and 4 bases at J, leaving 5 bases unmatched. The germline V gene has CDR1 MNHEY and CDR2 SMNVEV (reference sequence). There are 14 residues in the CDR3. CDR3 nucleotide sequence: TGTGCCAGCAGTTTTTACACAGGGGCCACTGAAGCTTTCTTT. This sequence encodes CASSFYTGATEAFF.

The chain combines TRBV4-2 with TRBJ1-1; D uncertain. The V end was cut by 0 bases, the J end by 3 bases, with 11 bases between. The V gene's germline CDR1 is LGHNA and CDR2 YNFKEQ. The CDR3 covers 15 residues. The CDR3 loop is CASSQETSVDTEAFF. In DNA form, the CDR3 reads TGTGCCAGCAGCCAAGAGACCAGCGTGGACACTGAAGCTTTCTTT.

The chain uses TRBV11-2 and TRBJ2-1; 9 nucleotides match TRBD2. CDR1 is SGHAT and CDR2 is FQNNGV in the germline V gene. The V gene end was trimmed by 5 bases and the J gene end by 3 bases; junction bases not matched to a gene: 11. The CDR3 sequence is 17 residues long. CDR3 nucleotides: TGTGCCAGCAGCCTTAGACTAGCGGCTTACATCTACAATGAGCAGTTCTTC. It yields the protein CASSLRLAAYIYNEQFF. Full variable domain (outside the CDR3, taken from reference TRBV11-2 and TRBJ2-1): EAGVAQSPRYKIIEKRQSVAFWCNPISGHATLYWYQQILGQGPKLLIQFQNNGVVDDSQLPKDRFSAERLKGVDSTLKIQPAKLEDSAVYLCASSLRLAAYIYNEQFFGPGTRLTVL.

The CDR3 reads CASSRQGSNQPQHF. CDR3 nucleotide sequence: TGTGCCAGCAGTCGACAGGGTAGCAATCAGCCCCAGCATTTT. The V call is TRBV28, the J call TRBJ1-5; 7 nucleotides match TRBD1. V was pared by 5 bases and J by 0 bases, with 1 base of the junction left unmatched. The CDR3 totals 14 residues. Germline-derived CDR1 and CDR2 are MDHEN and SYDVKM.

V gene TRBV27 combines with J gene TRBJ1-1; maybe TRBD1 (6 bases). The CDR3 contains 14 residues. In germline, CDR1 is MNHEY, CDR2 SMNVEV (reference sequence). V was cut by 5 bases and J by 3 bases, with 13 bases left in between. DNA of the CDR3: TGTGCCAGCAGTCCACAGGGCGGTCACACTGAAGCTTTCTTT. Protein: CASSPQGGHTEAFF.

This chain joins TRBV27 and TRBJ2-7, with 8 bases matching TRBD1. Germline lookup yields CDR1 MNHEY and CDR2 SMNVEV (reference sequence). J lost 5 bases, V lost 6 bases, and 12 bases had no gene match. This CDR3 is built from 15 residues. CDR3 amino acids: CASSTGWTGFHEQYF. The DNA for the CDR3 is TGTGCCAGCAGCACCGGATGGACAGGGTTCCACGAGCAGTACTTC.

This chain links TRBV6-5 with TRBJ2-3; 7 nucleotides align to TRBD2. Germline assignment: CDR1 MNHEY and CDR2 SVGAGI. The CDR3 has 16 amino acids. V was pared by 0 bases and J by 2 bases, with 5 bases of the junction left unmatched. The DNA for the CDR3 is TGTGCCAGCAGTTACTCGATCAGCGGGATCACAGATACGCAGTATTTT. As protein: CASSYSISGITDTQYF.

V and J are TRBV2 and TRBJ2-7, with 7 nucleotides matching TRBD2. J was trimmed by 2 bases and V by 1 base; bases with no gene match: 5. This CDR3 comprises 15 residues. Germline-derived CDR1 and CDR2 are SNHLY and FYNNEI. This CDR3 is CASSEGGGSAYEQYF. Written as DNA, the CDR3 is TGTGCCAGCAGTGAAGGGGGCGGGAGCGCCTACGAGCAGTACTTC.

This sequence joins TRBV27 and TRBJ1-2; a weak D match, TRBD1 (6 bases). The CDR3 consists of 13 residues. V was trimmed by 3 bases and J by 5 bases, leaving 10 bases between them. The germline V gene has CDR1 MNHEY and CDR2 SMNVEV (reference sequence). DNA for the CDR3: TGTGCCAGCAGTTTTGGGAGGGGGTATGGCTACACCTTC. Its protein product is CASSFGRGYGYTF.